The text below deals with one T cell receptor (beta chain). Its specificity is not known. There were TCR beta CDR3 regions amplified from RNA transcripts. In the first-round RT-PCR of the TCR CDR3, the HTBI primer set was used. One entry per CDR3 protein, called by TCRdb with MiXCR from the multiplex PCR reads. Altogether 750,000 to 950,000 distinct CDR3 sequences are present, 38% being singletons, with the ten largest covering about 9%. The data stem from a study of T cells in Graves' hyperthyroidism and ophthalmopathy. Findings and limits, study-wide: Blood samples included most of the expanded thyroid clonotypes exceeding 0.001. Ophthalmopathy was told apart from stable hyperthyroidism by a 13 V-J model.

Patients between 18 and 65 years old had hyperthyroidism, newly diagnosed and lasting under 2 months. Any patient presenting with uncontrolled infection, other autoimmune disease, pregnancy or lactation was left out. The receptor was derived from a man between 18 and 35 years old with Graves' hyperthyroidism. The sequenced material came from blood.

The CDR3 DNA is TGTGCCAGCAGTGAAGCTGGGCCTAGCAATCAGCCCCAGCATTTT. Its translation is CASSEAGPSNQPQHF. The J gene is TRBJ1-5, the V gene TRBV6-1; D unresolved. V was clipped by 0 bases and J by 0 bases, with 6 bases between them. This CDR3 has 15 amino acids. CDR1 and CDR2 from the germline V gene are MNHNS and SASEGT.